This passage covers 17 T cell receptor beta chains from one sample sequenced in a study of cytomegalovirus exposure and HLA in healthy donors. Both 60 Vbeta primers and 13 Jbeta primers went into the PCR. Profiling relied on immunoSEQ multiplex PCR, and the TCRdb table lists in-frame clones only, not all of them. Its listing shows fewer than 150,000 clones. Sequenced material: PBMCs. These receptors originate from an older woman in good health and CMV-seronegative.

V usage is TRBV28 and J usage is TRBJ1-5, with TRBD1 as a possible D gene (5 bases). The CDR3 contains 14 residues. The germline CDR1 and CDR2 sequences are MDHEN and SYDVKM. V was cut by 4 bases and J by 2 bases, with 9 bases left in between. Here the CDR3 DNA reads TGTGCCAGCAGTTCCCTGACAGGCAATCAGCCCCAGCATTTT. Protein sequence: CASSSLTGNQPQHF.

The chain links TRBV25-1 to TRBJ1-4; TRBD1 is a possible D gene (5 bases). The germline CDR1 and CDR2 sequences are MGHDK and SYGVNS. Trimming cost V 2 bases and J 8 bases, with 15 bases left between them. The CDR3 covers 15 residues. The CDR3 reads CASSEGVGAREKLFF. In DNA, the CDR3 is TGTGCCAGCAGTGAAGGGGTTGGGGCTCGGGAAAAACTGTTTTTT.

CDR3 loop: CASSIGQAPDTQYF. The CDR3 DNA is TGTGCCAGTAGTATAGGTCAGGCCCCAGATACGCAGTATTTT. The chain combines TRBV19 with TRBJ2-3; D is uncertain. Deletions cut 1 base from V and 4 bases from J, with 9 bases between. CDR3 length: 14 residues. Germline CDR1 is LNHDA and CDR2 is SQIVND (reference sequence).

The chain couples TRBV7-2 to TRBJ2-5, with D unclear. The last part of the DNA fits TRBJ2-7 better; the J call may be wrong. The CDR3 is 15 amino acids. The germline CDR1 and CDR2 sequences are SGHTA and FQGNSA. CDR3 sequence (DNA): TGTGCCAGCAGCTTAGCTCGACTCTCCCACTACGAGCAGTACTTC. Translation gives CASSLARLSHYEQYF.

The J gene is TRBJ2-7, the V gene TRBV5-1, with D tentatively TRBD1 (6 bases). The germline V gene has CDR1 SGHRS and CDR2 YFSETQ. CDR3 length: 13 amino acids. V was shortened by 1 base and J by 3 bases, with 8 bases between the two germline ends. CDR3 in DNA: TGCGCCAGCAGCTTGCCGACAGGCTACGAGCAGTACTTC. Translation gives CASSLPTGYEQYF. Full variable domain (missing parts from reference TRBV5-1 and TRBJ2-7): KAGVTQTPRYLIKTRGQQVTLSCSPISGHRSVSWYQQTPGQGLQFLFEYFSETQRNKGNFPGRFSGRQFSNSRSEMNVSTLELGDSALYLCASSLPTGYEQYFGPGTRLTVT.

This chain links TRBV18 with TRBJ2-7, with D perhaps matching TRBD1 (5 bases). The V and J ends lost 3 bases and 3 bases respectively, with 12 bases between them. Germline CDR1 reads KGHSH; CDR2 reads LQKENI. The CDR3 runs 14 residues. CDR3 amino acids: CASSPGPLHYEQYF. For the CDR3, the DNA is TGTGCCAGCTCACCGGGGCCGCTACACTACGAGCAGTACTTC.

The V gene is TRBV7-9, the J gene TRBJ1-5; possible D gene TRBD1, 5 bases. V lost 6 bases and J lost 3, with 12 bases in between. The CDR3 loop spans 14 amino acids. Germline assignment: CDR1 SEHNR and CDR2 FQNEAQ (reference sequence). This chain's CDR3 is CASSIGGFNQPQHF. The CDR3 DNA follows: TGTGCCAGCAGTATTGGGGGGTTCAATCAGCCCCAGCATTTT. Drawing the rest from reference TRBV7-9 and TRBJ1-5, the complete variable domain is DTGVSQNPRHKITKRGQNVTFRCDPISEHNRLYWYRQTLGQGPEFLTYFQNEAQLEKSRLLSDRFSAERPKGSFSTLEIQRTEQGDSAMYLCASSIGGFNQPQHFGDGTRLSIL.

V usage is TRBV5-1 and J usage is TRBJ1-3; 7 nucleotides align to TRBD1. V lost 4 bases to trimming and J lost 2 bases; unmatched junction nucleotides: 3. The length of the CDR3 is 14 residues. CDR1 and CDR2 (germline): SGHRS, YFSETQ. The CDR3 bases are TGCGCCAGCAGCACAGGGGTGGCTGGAAACACCATATATTTT. Its translation is CASSTGVAGNTIYF.

The rearrangement links TRBV27 to TRBJ1-5; D might be TRBD1 (6 bases). CDR3 size: 13 residues. The germline V gene encodes CDR1 MNHEY and CDR2 SMNVEV (reference sequence). The V end was cut by 7 bases, the J end by 5 bases, with 12 bases between. The CDR3 bases are TGTGCCAGCAAACCCTACAGGGATCAGCCCCAGCATTTT. Translation gives CASKPYRDQPQHF.

V is TRBV30 and J is TRBJ1-2, with 9 nucleotides matching TRBD1. There are 15 residues in the CDR3. V was pared by 5 bases and J by 5 bases, with 12 bases of the junction left unmatched. The V gene's germline CDR1 is GTSNPN and CDR2 SVGIG (reference sequence). CDR3 residues: CAWATLQGAGYGYTF. The CDR3 DNA is TGTGCCTGGGCGACTCTACAGGGGGCCGGTTATGGCTACACCTTC.

V and J are TRBV27 and TRBJ2-6; no definite D call. V gave up 8 bases and J gave up 5 bases, with 10 bases separating them. This CDR3 region has 13 residues. The germline CDR1 and CDR2 sequences are MNHEY and SMNVEV (reference sequence). The CDR3 DNA is TGTGCCAGCTTTCCTAGGTGGGCCAACGTCCTGACTTTC. Translating it yields CASFPRWANVLTF.

The J gene is TRBJ2-5, the V gene TRBV5-1; 8 nucleotides match TRBD2. TRBJ2-7 matches the DNA end more closely, so the J call is doubtful. The CDR3 extends over 16 amino acids. Germline V gives CDR1 SGHRS, CDR2 YFSETQ. For the CDR3, the DNA is TGCGCCAGCAGCTCGGGGGCAGCGGGAGATATCTACGAGCAGTACTTC. It specifies CASSSGAAGDIYEQYF.

The chain couples TRBV5-1 to TRBJ2-5; D gene uncertain. The tail of the sequence fits TRBJ2-7 better, so the J call may be wrong. This CDR3 is 14 amino acids long. Germline CDR1 and CDR2: SGHRS and YFSETQ. The CDR3: CASSLGLLAPEQYF. CDR3 bases: TGCGCCAGCAGCTTGGGTCTGCTTGCTCCCGAGCAGTACTTC.

The chain has TRBV28 and TRBJ1-2; TRBD1 matches 8 bases. The CDR3 length is 15 residues. The J segment lost 7 bases and the V segment lost 5 bases, leaving 12 bases of the junction unmatched. Germline CDR1 MDHEN, CDR2 SYDVKM. The CDR3, as DNA: TGTGCCAGCAGTCTCACCGGACAGGGTACTGGTGGCTACACCTTC. It specifies CASSLTGQGTGGYTF.

The chain couples TRBV11-2 to TRBJ1-4; D might be TRBD1 (5 bases). Germline CDR1 SGHAT, CDR2 FQNNGV. V gave up 5 bases and J gave up 7 bases, with 17 bases separating them. This CDR3 is 15 amino acids long. The CDR3 DNA is TGTGCCAGCAGCCCACGGTCCGGGGGACTTGAAAAACTGTTTTTT. Residues: CASSPRSGGLEKLFF.

The chain joins TRBV6-5 to TRBJ2-5; 10 bases line up with TRBD2. The J call may be incorrect, as the DNA end agrees better with TRBJ2-7. The CDR3 runs to 16 residues. The V gene's germline CDR1 is MNHEY and CDR2 SVGAGI. The CDR3 bases are TGTGCCAGCAGTTACTCGAAGCGGGGGGGCCTTCGCGAGCAGTACTTC. As protein: CASSYSKRGGLREQYF.

The chain combines TRBV10-1 with TRBJ2-7, with D possibly being TRBD2 (5 bases). The V end was cut by 2 bases, the J end by 4 bases, with 12 bases between. Germline loops: CDR1 WNHNN, CDR2 SYGVQD (reference sequence). CDR3 length equals 14 residues. CDR3 DNA: TGCGCCAGCAGTGAGCTCCGAGGGCCATACGAGCAGTACTTC. It specifies CASSELRGPYEQYF.